This section outlines one T cell receptor beta chain sequence together with its context. Its antigen is not identified. The CDR3 contains 15 residues. Germline CDR1 reads LGHNT; CDR2 reads FRNRAP. Researchers used genomic DNA as the template to profile TCR beta VDJ and CDR3. Each CDR3 protein gets one entry after TCRdb re-called the reads with MiXCR. The table lists roughly 200,000 distinct CDR3 sequences, roughly 55% of them singletons, with 29% in the top ten. These data are taken from a study of CD8+CD57+ T cells in acquired aplastic anemia. In the study overall: CD4+ cell libraries from healthy donors averaged about 10.8 million reads. The study, taken as a whole, reports: Found in both controls and patients were around 29 CD8+ CDR3 sequences.

This chain joins TRBV12-5 and TRBJ1-2, with D perhaps matching TRBD1 (5 bases). Input material: sorted CD4+, CD8+, or CD8+CD57+ T cells (not recorded which) from PBMCs. The sequence derives from a human donor in good health. The DNA of the CDR3 is TGTGCCAGCAGTTCGTCTGCTCGACAGTTATCGCGCTACACCTTC. The encoded protein is CASSSSARQLSRYTF.